This T cell receptor beta chain was sequenced for a study of blood T cell repertoires in COVID-19. Repertoires were generated with immunoSEQ multiplex PCR, while TCRdb's copy carries only in-frame clones and drops some. The sample contains about 190,000 clones, around 85% of which appear only once. Germline assignment: CDR1 MNHEY and CDR2 SVGAGI. V lost 2 bases, J lost 7 bases, and 10 bases lay in between. The CDR3 length is 13 residues. This clonotype originated in a woman in her forties or fifties with acute or convalescent COVID-19. The V and J genes are TRBV6-5 and TRBJ2-3, with TRBD1 as a possible D gene (6 bases). What was sequenced was peripheral blood. Here the CDR3 reads CASSYGGPNTQYF. The CDR3 DNA sequence: TGTGCCAGCAGTTACGGGGGCCCGAATACGCAGTATTTT.